These T cell receptor beta chains were read from a single sample in a study of neurological immune-mediated disorders. TCRdb re-derived calls from the 5' RACE reads in MiXCR, one entry per CDR3 protein. The sample records about 50,000 distinct CDR3 sequences, over 15% being singletons. What was sequenced was PBMCs. All receptors come from a man in his 60s in good health. Both conserved end residues are part of each CDR3. A D gene is named only where the DNA matches it firmly. Clone size is shown for a subset of rows, as once, few, many or a class of expanded clone.

>TRBV20-1|many|.|TRBJ2-1
CSPNPGGSSYNEQFF
TGCAGTCCCAATCCTGGGGGGAGCTCCTACAATGAGCAGTTCTTC
>TRBV9|many|TRBD2|TRBJ2-1
CASSSGLAGRNEQFF
TGTGCCAGCAGCTCTGGACTAGCGGGACGAAATGAGCAGTTCTTC
>TRBV20-1|many|TRBD2|TRBJ2-5
CSARDGEAGLLF
TGCAGTGCTAGAGATGGAGAAGCGGGACTTCTTTTC
>TRBV20-1|many|.|TRBJ2-1
CSAQRGYNEQFF
TGCAGCGCTCAGAGGGGGTACAATGAGCAGTTCTTC
>TRBV28|many|.|TRBJ2-7
CASSPPRGGPGEQYF
TGTGCCAGCAGTCCCCCACGTGGTGGCCCCGGGGAGCAGTACTTC
>TRBV20-1|many|TRBD2|TRBJ2-7
CSARTTSGSYEQYF
TGCAGTGCCAGGACCACTAGCGGGAGTTACGAGCAGTACTTC
>TRBV5-1|many|.|TRBJ2-1
CASSTSAYNEQFF
TGCGCCAGCAGCACTAGTGCGTACAATGAGCAGTTCTTC
>TRBV4-2|many|.|TRBJ1-2
CASSQEQFSYGYTF
TGTGCCAGCAGCCAAGAACAGTTTTCATATGGCTACACCTTC
>TRBV19|few|.|TRBJ2-7
CASSGGRDYQKEQYF
TGTGCCAGTAGTGGGGGCCGGGACTACCAGAAGGAGCAGTACTTC
>TRBV7-8|many|TRBD1|TRBJ1-4
CASSLAQGAYPTTNEKLFF
TGTGCCAGCAGCTTAGCACAGGGGGCCTACCCGACAACTAATGAAAAACTGTTTTTT
>TRBV20-1|many|.|TRBJ2-1
CSARDPGTGYNEQFF
TGCAGTGCTAGAGATCCAGGGACTGGTTACAATGAGCAGTTCTTC
>TRBV12-3/TRBV12-4|.|.|TRBJ1-4
CASSVREGRREKLFF
TGTGCCAGCAGCGTCCGGGAGGGCCGGAGGGAAAAACTGTTTTTT
>TRBV7-2|many|.|TRBJ2-5
CASSLRDRGTETQYF
TGTGCCAGCAGCTTAAGGGACCGAGGTACGGAGACCCAGTACTTC
>TRBV20-1|many|TRBD2|TRBJ2-7
CSATKSSGSYEQYF
TGCAGTGCTACGAAGTCTAGCGGGTCCTACGAGCAGTACTTC
>TRBV28|many|.|TRBJ1-3
CASNVLGAGGNTIYF
TGTGCCAGCAATGTCCTGGGGGCCGGTGGAAACACCATATATTTT
>TRBV27|medium-sized|.|TRBJ1-2
CASRKGGKVSNYGYTF
TGTGCCAGCAGGAAAGGGGGAAAGGTTTCCAACTATGGCTACACCTTC
>TRBV25-1|many|.|TRBJ1-3
CASTSGVTIYF
TGTGCCAGCACGTCGGGGGTGACCATATATTTT
>TRBV5-1|many|.|TRBJ2-3
CASSHGTVADTQYF
TGCGCCAGCAGCCACGGGACTGTGGCAGATACGCAGTATTTT
>TRBV7-3|many|TRBD1|TRBJ2-7
CASSLYDRGSEQYF
TGTGCCAGCAGCTTATACGACAGGGGTTCCGAGCAGTACTTC
>TRBV20-1|many|TRBD1|TRBJ2-7
CSADRRAEQYF
TGCAGTGCGGACAGGCGGGCCGAGCAGTACTTC
>TRBV6-2/TRBV6-3|once|.|TRBJ2-7
CASSYQQGRYEQYF
TGTGCCAGCAGTTATCAACAGGGTCGCTACGAGCAGTACTTC
>TRBV20-1|many|.|TRBJ1-2
CSARVVHLDLFYGYTF
TGCAGTGCTAGAGTAGTACACCTCGATCTGTTTTATGGCTACACCTTC
>TRBV5-4|many|TRBD1|TRBJ1-2
CASSPQPGQGAGYTF
TGTGCCAGCAGCCCCCAACCGGGACAGGGCGCTGGCTACACCTTC
>TRBV5-4|many|.|TRBJ1-1
CASSPRGGEIGTEAFF
TGTGCCAGCAGCCCCCGGGGGGGGGAAATCGGCACTGAAGCTTTCTTT
>TRBV7-9|many|TRBD1|TRBJ2-7
CASSWGQGGYEQYF
TGTGCCAGCAGCTGGGGACAGGGTGGCTACGAGCAGTACTTC
>TRBV9|many|TRBD2|TRBJ2-6
CASSETSGSAGANVLTF
TGTGCCAGCAGCGAGACTAGCGGGAGCGCTGGGGCCAACGTCCTGACTTTC
>TRBV20-1|many|TRBD1|TRBJ1-4
CSARVWGQGSEKLFF
TGCAGCGCTAGAGTTTGGGGACAGGGTAGTGAAAAACTGTTTTTT
>TRBV7-2|many|TRBD1|TRBJ1-1
CASSLTGKNTEAFF
TGTGCCAGCAGCCTGACAGGGAAGAACACTGAAGCTTTCTTT
>TRBV7-6|.|.|TRBJ2-7
CASSFSPNRYITYEQYF
TGTGCCAGCAGCTTTTCCCCAAACCGGTACATCACCTACGAGCAGTACTTC
>TRBV7-9|many|TRBD1|TRBJ2-4
CASSAGGNIQYF
TGTGCCAGCAGCGCAGGGGGCAACATTCAGTACTTC
>TRBV6-1|.|.|TRBJ1-2
CASSQGTHDGYTF
TGTGCCAGCAGTCAAGGCACCCATGATGGCTACACCTTC
>TRBV28|few|TRBD1|TRBJ1-2
CASSFGTANYGYTF
TGTGCCAGCAGTTTCGGGACAGCTAACTATGGCTACACCTTC
>TRBV20-1|many|TRBD2|TRBJ2-3
CSAGGEGGLTDTQYF
TGCAGTGCTGGAGGGGAGGGAGGGCTCACAGATACGCAGTATTTT
>TRBV7-2|many|.|TRBJ1-5
CASSAAGPGNQPQHF
TGTGCCAGCAGCGCAGCAGGGCCTGGCAATCAGCCCCAGCATTTT
>TRBV5-1|many|.|TRBJ1-2
CASSSVDSNYGYTF
TGCGCCAGCAGTTCGGTGGATTCTAACTATGGCTACACCTTC
>TRBV6-6|.|.|TRBJ2-2
CASSYEGGPTGELFF
TGTGCCAGCAGTTACGAGGGGGGCCCCACCGGGGAGCTGTTTTTT
>TRBV20-1|.|.|TRBJ1-5
CSSRTGTHSDQPQHF
TGCAGTTCCCGAACCGGGACCCATAGCGATCAGCCCCAGCATTTT
>TRBV7-2|many|.|TRBJ2-1
CASSPYWGYNEQFF
TGTGCCAGCAGCCCCTATTGGGGTTACAATGAGCAGTTCTTC
>TRBV6-2/TRBV6-3|many|.|TRBJ1-5
CASCVGSSNQPQHF
TGTGCCAGCTGCGTGGGGTCTAGCAATCAGCCCCAGCATTTT
>TRBV10-3|.|.|TRBJ1-1
CAISWEGPGYTEAFF
TGTGCCATCAGTTGGGAGGGCCCGGGCTACACTGAAGCTTTCTTT
>TRBV12-3/TRBV12-4|many|TRBD1|TRBJ1-5
CASSAQGAFQPQHF
TGTGCCAGCAGCGCACAGGGGGCATTTCAGCCCCAGCATTTT